The clone carrying this T cell receptor (beta chain) was picked up one time. This entry comes from a study of blood T cell repertoires in COVID-19. Study-level information: There were acute and convalescent COVID-19 samples, and they came from the United States, Italy and Spain. Sample material is recorded as cDNA or gDNA derived from T cells, B-cell-depleted T cells, or PBMCs.

Original processing methods: Reference gene primer amplification gave nucleated cell count estimates. Clones were sequenced by immunoSEQ multiplex PCR, and TCRdb holds only the in-frame ones, with some missing. The D gene and trimming were derived from the DNA, and the V and J assignments and clone size from that table. Here the sample spans around 54,000 clones, about four fifths being singletons. The CDR3 consists of 18 residues. With V trimmed by 2 bases and J by 2 bases, 12 bases remained unmatched. CDR1 is LNHNV and CDR2 is YYDKDF in the germline V gene (reference sequence). Sequences were obtained from peripheral blood. The V call is TRBV15, the J call TRBJ2-3; 8 bases fit TRBD1. This clonotype was sampled from a woman between 55 and 75 years old with acute or convalescent COVID-19. CDR3 amino acids: CATSRTSRTGWVTDTQYF. CDR3 DNA sequence: TGTGCCACCAGCAGAACATCGCGGACAGGGTGGGTCACAGATACGCAGTATTTT.